These T cell receptor beta chains were read from a single sample in a study of cytomegalovirus exposure and HLA in healthy donors. Sequencing used immunoSEQ multiplex PCR; TCRdb keeps in-frame clones, though not all of them. The repertoire consists of around 200,000 clones, with more than 80% occurring once and the leading ten covering roughly 0.65%. The sample comprised PBMCs. The receptors here all came from a boy between 10 and 17 years old in good health and CMV-seronegative. The CDR3 runs from the conserved cysteine through the conserved F or W. Each record gives: J gene, D gene, V gene, clone size, CDR3 protein, CDR3 DNA. The D gene is left open where the match is weak. Expanded clones are given a class, and other clones once, few, many or no size at all.

TRBJ2-1,TRBD2,TRBV5-1,.,CASSSETSGIWEQFF,TGCGCCAGCAGCTCCGAGACTAGCGGGATTTGGGAGCAGTTCTTC
TRBJ2-6,TRBD1,TRBV5-1,.,CASSLAGTGSGGANVLTF,TGCGCCAGCAGCTTGGCCGGGACAGGGAGTGGCGGGGCCAACGTCCTGACTTTC
TRBJ2-2,TRBD2,TRBV11-2,.,CASCRTSGVKGELFF,TGTGCCAGCTGCCGGACTAGCGGGGTTAAAGGGGAGCTGTTTTTT
TRBJ1-2,.,TRBV18,.,CASSPPQGYYGYTF,TGTGCCAGCTCACCACCGCAGGGTTACTATGGCTACACCTTC
TRBJ2-7,.,TRBV28,once,CASSWAAYEQYF,TGTGCCAGCAGTTGGGCCGCCTACGAGCAGTACTTC
TRBJ2-1,TRBD2,TRBV7-9,.,CASRRTSGGGNEQFF,TGTGCCAGCAGGAGGACTAGCGGGGGGGGAAATGAGCAGTTCTTC
TRBJ1-4,.,TRBV6-5,.,CASSYDPGVGEKLFF,TGTGCCAGCAGTTACGATCCAGGGGTAGGCGAAAAACTGTTTTTT
TRBJ1-1,TRBD1,TRBV18,once,CASSLTGTGGGNTEAFF,TGTGCCAGCTCGCTAACGGGGACAGGGGGGGGAAACACTGAAGCTTTCTTT
TRBJ2-2,TRBD2,TRBV7-2,.,CASSPWTSGQSGELFF,TGTGCCAGCAGCCCCTGGACTAGCGGACAGTCCGGGGAGCTGTTTTTT
TRBJ1-1,TRBD1,TRBV5-1,.,CASSRQGENTEAFF,TGCGCCAGCAGCCGACAGGGAGAGAACACTGAAGCTTTCTTT
TRBJ1-2,TRBD1,TRBV5-1,.,CASSRPGTGEAYGYTF,TGCGCCAGCAGCCGACCCGGGACAGGGGAAGCTTATGGCTACACCTTC
TRBJ1-6,.,TRBV4-2,.,CASSQGGGSPLHF,TGTGCCAGCAGCCAAGGGGGGGGTTCACCCCTCCACTTT
TRBJ2-2,TRBD2,TRBV5-8,.,CASSLRREFSTGELFF,TGTGCCAGCAGCTTGAGGCGGGAGTTTAGCACCGGGGAGCTGTTTTTT
TRBJ2-7,.,TRBV5-1,.,CASSSGSPHEQYF,TGCGCCAGCAGCTCGGGGTCACCCCACGAGCAGTACTTC
TRBJ1-1,.,TRBV11-2,.,CASSLEAGDTEAFF,TGTGCCAGCAGCTTAGAGGCAGGGGACACTGAAGCTTTCTTT
TRBJ1-1,TRBD1,TRBV27,once,CASSLYVGQTEAFF,TGTGCCAGCAGTTTGTACGTGGGACAGACTGAAGCTTTCTTT
TRBJ1-1,.,TRBV9,.,CASSPSDRLNTEAFF,TGTGCCAGCAGCCCGTCGGACAGACTGAACACTGAAGCTTTCTTT
TRBJ2-7,TRBD1,TRBV13,.,CASSPGTGRDFEQYF,TGTGCCAGCAGCCCCGGGACAGGACGAGACTTCGAGCAGTACTTC
TRBJ1-1,TRBD1,TRBV27,.,CASSLVAGGAGNTEAFF,TGTGCCAGCAGTTTAGTGGCAGGGGGCGCAGGGAACACTGAAGCTTTCTTT
TRBJ2-1,.,TRBV7-8,.,CASSFREIVGNEQFF,TGTGCCAGCAGCTTCCGGGAGATAGTCGGCAATGAGCAGTTCTTC
TRBJ1-2,.,TRBV6-5,few,CASSYNRESYGYTF,TGTGCCAGCAGTTACAACAGGGAGAGCTATGGCTACACCTTC
TRBJ2-1,TRBD2,TRBV11-3,.,CASSVRTSSWNEQFF,TGTGCCAGCAGCGTAAGGACTAGTTCATGGAATGAGCAGTTCTTC
TRBJ1-2,TRBD1,TRBV4-1,once,CASSPGQGGDNYGYTF,TGCGCCAGCAGCCCGGGACAGGGGGGAGATAACTATGGCTACACCTTC
TRBJ2-3,TRBD2,TRBV5-4,.,CASSIGTSRGTDTQYF,TGTGCCAGCAGCATCGGGACTAGCAGGGGCACAGATACGCAGTATTTT
TRBJ2-3,.,TRBV25-1,.,CASSVTTPTDTQYF,TGTGCCAGCAGTGTTACAACGCCCACAGATACGCAGTATTTT
TRBJ2-1,.,TRBV11-2,few,CASSLAGDSNEQFF,TGTGCCAGCAGCTTAGCGGGGGATAGCAATGAGCAGTTCTTC
TRBJ2-3,TRBD1,TRBV11-3,.,CASSLDTGQGAWSVQYF,TGTGCCAGCAGCTTAGATACGGGACAGGGGGCTTGGAGTGTGCAGTATTTT
TRBJ2-7,TRBD1,TRBV6-4,.,CARGRDRVHEQYF,TGTGCCAGGGGCCGGGACAGGGTCCACGAGCAGTACTTC
TRBJ2-7,.,TRBV7-9,.,CSSSLGAGAPYEQYF,TGTTCCAGCAGCTTAGGGGCAGGGGCCCCCTACGAGCAGTACTTC
TRBJ1-2,TRBD1,TRBV6-1,.,CASSGRTGESGYTF,TGTGCCAGCAGTGGGCGGACAGGGGAGTCTGGCTACACCTTC
TRBJ2-3,TRBD1,TRBV5-5,.,CASSLGTGAMDTQYF,TGTGCCAGCAGCTTGGGGACAGGGGCGATGGATACGCAGTATTTT
TRBJ1-1,TRBD1,TRBV19,.,CASSSQGDGTEAFF,TGTGCCAGTAGTTCACAGGGGGATGGAACTGAAGCTTTCTTT